The 18 T cell receptor beta chains below all came from one sample that was sequenced in a study of T cells after yellow fever vaccination. MiXCR was run by TCRdb on the 5' RACE reads, yielding one entry per CDR3 protein. Of hundreds of thousands of distinct CDR3 sequences listed, approximately 13% were seen once; the top ten hold around 15%. The source was PBMCs, collected on the day of the yellow fever booster vaccination. The source of these receptors is a man aged 25 to 40 who received the YFV17D yellow fever vaccine.

The table lists this clonotype with many counts. The chain uses TRBV7-9 and TRBJ2-4; D might be TRBD2 (5 bases). V was pared by 1 base and J by 1 base, with 11 bases between. There are 16 residues in the CDR3. Germline CDR1 SEHNR, CDR2 FQNEAQ (reference sequence). The CDR3 sequence: CASSLELEVAKNIQYF. CDR3 sequence (DNA): TGTGCCAGCAGCTTAGAATTGGAGGTGGCCAAAAACATTCAGTACTTC.

The chain has TRBV20-1 and TRBJ2-7, with D tentatively TRBD1 (6 bases). The germline V gene has CDR1 DFQATT and CDR2 SNEGSKA (reference sequence). The CDR3 sequence is 15 residues long. The V end lost 0 bases, the J end lost 0 bases, and 12 bases lay between the germline ends. The CDR3 reads CSARDLDRTSYEQYF. CDR3 DNA sequence: TGCAGTGCTAGAGACCTAGACAGGACCTCCTACGAGCAGTACTTC.

The sample holds a few counts of this clonotype. V is TRBV5-5 and J is TRBJ1-1; D is perhaps TRBD1 (6 bases). Germline loops: CDR1 SGHKS, CDR2 YYEKEE (reference sequence). This CDR3 has 14 residues. Trimming stripped 0 bases from V and 10 bases from J, with 16 bases between. CDR3 residues: CASSLAAGAGGAFF. CDR3 nucleotide sequence: TGTGCCAGCAGCTTGGCAGCAGGGGCGGGGGGAGCTTTCTTT.

The gene calls are TRBV7-2 and TRBJ2-7; TRBD2 aligns across 10 bases. This CDR3 has 15 amino acids. With V trimmed by 3 bases and J by 2 bases, 4 bases remained unmatched. Per the germline V gene, CDR1 is SGHTA and CDR2 is FQGNSA. As DNA, the CDR3 is TGTGCCAGCAGCTTCGGACTAGCGGCTACCTACGAGCAGTACTTC. Amino acids: CASSFGLAATYEQYF.

This clonotype came up a few times. The chain joins TRBV7-7 to TRBJ2-5; D unresolved. V was shortened by 4 bases and J by 4 bases, with 10 bases between the two germline ends. CDR1 SSHAT and CDR2 FNYEAQ come from the germline V gene (reference sequence). The CDR3 is 13 amino acids. The CDR3 DNA follows: TGTGCCAGCAGCTATGGGGTTGCAGAGACCCAGTACTTC. It specifies CASSYGVAETQYF.

This clonotype was seen more than once but under ten times. CDR3 loop: CASSQPPTLLAHQETQYF. CDR3 coding DNA: TGTGCCAGCAGCCAACCCCCTACCCTTCTAGCGCACCAAGAGACCCAGTACTTC. This chain connects TRBV3-1 to TRBJ2-5; the D gene is possibly TRBD2 (6 bases). The CDR3 spans 18 residues. Germline V gene sequence: CDR1 LGHDT, CDR2 YNNKEL (reference sequence). V was trimmed by 2 bases and J by 0 bases, leaving 19 bases between them.

This clonotype was detected a few times. This chain links TRBV19 with TRBJ2-4; TRBD1 aligns across 8 bases. This CDR3 has 13 residues. V dropped 7 bases and J dropped 8; count of bases not matched to a gene: 7. Germline CDR1 LNHDA, CDR2 SQIVND (reference sequence). CDR3 bases: TGTGCCAGTACAGGACAGGGTGGTGACATTCAGTACTTC. This encodes CASTGQGGDIQYF.

The table lists this clonotype with a few counts. V is TRBV20-1 and J is TRBJ2-7; 10 nucleotides line up with TRBD2. The CDR3 runs 14 residues. CDR1 is DFQATT, CDR2 SNEGSKA, per germline (reference sequence). Trimming at V came to 0 bases and at J to 3 bases, leaving 2 bases not matched to a gene. Here the CDR3 DNA reads TGCAGTGCTAGAGAGGCTAGCGGGAGCTACGAGCAGTACTTC. Its translation is CSAREASGSYEQYF.

The table lists this clonotype with a few counts. The chain joins TRBV30 to TRBJ2-3; possibly TRBD1 or TRBD2 for D (6 bases each). The germline V gene encodes CDR1 GTSNPN and CDR2 SVGIG (reference sequence). With 0 bases removed from V and 4 bases from J, the gap between germline ends came to 17 bases. This CDR3 region has 16 residues. The CDR3 DNA reads as TGTGCCTGGAGTGTACTAGGGGGGATCGGAGCAGATACGCAGTATTTT. Translating it yields CAWSVLGGIGADTQYF.

The genes are TRBV4-3 and TRBJ1-4; 7 positions match TRBD1. The CDR3 has 15 amino acids. Germline V gives CDR1 LGHNA, CDR2 YSLEER. The ends lost 4 bases at V and 7 bases at J; junction bases unmatched: 9. The CDR3 spells CASSLHLGTAEKLFF. DNA of the CDR3: TGCGCCAGCAGCCTCCACCTTGGGACAGCTGAAAAACTGTTTTTT.

The gene calls are TRBV19 and TRBJ2-2; perhaps D is TRBD1 or TRBD2 (5 bases each). This CDR3 is 14 amino acids long. Trimming removed 6 bases from V and 5 bases from J, with 13 bases in between. The germline V gene has CDR1 LNHDA and CDR2 SQIVND (reference sequence). CDR3 protein: CASSPVEGTGELFF. In DNA form, the CDR3 reads TGTGCCAGTAGCCCGGTTGAGGGGACCGGGGAGCTGTTTTTT. The full variable domain, completed using reference TRBV19 and TRBJ2-2, is DGGITQSPKYLFRKEGQNVTLSCEQNLNHDAMYWYRQDPGQGLRLIYYSQIVNDFQKGDIAEGYSVSREKKESFPLTVTSAQKNPTAFYLCASSPVEGTGELFFGEGSRLTVL.

The gene calls are TRBV16 and TRBJ1-5, with TRBD1 as a possible D gene (5 bases). This CDR3 has 14 residues. The V gene's germline CDR1 is KGHSY and CDR2 FQNENV. The V and J ends lost 2 bases and 7 bases respectively, with 12 bases between them. For the CDR3, the DNA is TGTGCCAGCAGCCAAAACGGGGCTCGACAGCCCCAGCATTTT. It codes for CASSQNGARQPQHF.

The rearrangement links TRBV29-1 to TRBJ2-7; unclear D gene. The CDR3 extends over 11 amino acids. The V and J ends lost 7 bases and 5 bases respectively, with 12 bases between them. Germline loops: CDR1 SQVTM, CDR2 ANQGSEA. CDR3 in DNA: TGCAGCGCTCTCCGTGGGGACGAGCAGTACTTC. It encodes CSALRGDEQYF.

The chain links TRBV5-1 to TRBJ2-2; 13 nucleotides line up with TRBD2. Trimming cost V 2 bases and J 1 base; bases outside gene matches: 8. Germline loops: CDR1 SGHRS, CDR2 YFSETQ. CDR3 length: 19 residues. The CDR3 DNA sequence: TGCGCCAGCAGCTTTTTTCCCGGGACTAGCGGGAAGAACACCGGGGAGCTGTTTTTT. Its protein product is CASSFFPGTSGKNTGELFF. Full variable domain (remainder filled in from reference TRBV5-1 and TRBJ2-2): KAGVTQTPRYLIKTRGQQVTLSCSPISGHRSVSWYQQTPGQGLQFLFEYFSETQRNKGNFPGRFSGRQFSNSRSEMNVSTLELGDSALYLCASSFFPGTSGKNTGELFFGEGSRLTVL.

This rearrangement joins TRBV19 to TRBJ1-2; D unclear. This CDR3 is 12 amino acids long. CDR1 is LNHDA, CDR2 SQIVND, per germline (reference sequence). Deletions cut 10 bases from V and 6 bases from J, with 15 bases between. CDR3 nucleotides: TGTGCCACAGTAGAAGGGTTAGATGGCTACACCTTC. Translating it yields CATVEGLDGYTF.

The chain couples TRBV7-2 to TRBJ2-1, with TRBD2 matching over 11 bases. CDR1 is SGHTA and CDR2 is FQGNSA in the germline V gene. There are 15 residues in the CDR3. The ends lost 5 bases at V and 6 bases at J; junction bases unmatched: 6. CDR3 region: CASSPAGTSGNEQFF. The DNA for the CDR3 is TGTGCCAGCAGCCCAGCCGGGACTAGCGGCAATGAGCAGTTCTTC.

This rearrangement joins TRBV10-3 to TRBJ2-3; perhaps TRBD1 as D (6 bases). The germline V gene has CDR1 ENHRY and CDR2 SYGVKD. The CDR3 covers 14 residues. The germline V and J ends were trimmed by 2 bases and 11 bases, with 17 bases remaining between them. CDR3 in amino acids: CAISEPSRQEKQYF. As DNA, the CDR3 is TGTGCCATCAGTGAGCCGAGTAGACAGGAGAAGCAGTATTTT.

This clonotype was counted only a few times. The rearrangement joins TRBV12-3 or TRBV12-4 to TRBJ2-7; TRBD1 matches 7 bases. The V gene end was trimmed by 4 bases and the J gene end by 6 bases; junction bases not matched to a gene: 6. The CDR3 covers 13 residues. The CDR3 sequence is CASSSPTGFEQYF. CDR3 coding DNA: TGTGCCAGCAGTTCCCCGACAGGGTTCGAGCAGTACTTC.